The count of the clone carrying this TCR beta chain is one. This CDR3 is 12 amino acids long. In germline, CDR1 is SGHVS, CDR2 FNYEAQ. Trimming took off 2 bases at V and 8 bases at J, with 7 bases between the two ends. The record originates from a study of blood T cell repertoires in COVID-19. Whole-study context: T cells, B-cell-depleted T cells, or PBMCs provided the cDNA or gDNA that served as material.

Assay: immunoSEQ multiplex PCR; the TCRdb copy retains only in-frame clones and omits some. The data contain some 250,000 clones, just under 85% of them seen just once; the ten biggest clones take up over 8%. The specimen was peripheral blood. The chain joins TRBV7-6 to TRBJ2-1; D gene unclear. This TCR derives from a woman of 80 years or more with acute or convalescent COVID-19. CDR3 in amino acids: CASSLLADEQFF. The CDR3 bases are TGTGCCAGCAGCTTATTGGCGGATGAGCAGTTCTTC.